The 23 T cell receptor beta chains in this list originate from one sample, sequenced in a study of blood T cells in healthy people across ages. With a J-beta primer mix and a sample-barcoded 5' primer, a second PCR ran about 7 to 12 cycles. TCRdb re-called the 5' RACE reads through MiXCR, storing one row per CDR3 protein. The sample carries approximately 1.5 million distinct CDR3 sequences, roughly 30% recorded once. Source material: blood. The receptor source for this set is a woman between 25 and 40 years old in good health.

This clonotype occurred once. The chain joins TRBV20-1 to TRBJ2-1, with 9 bases aligning to TRBD2. Germline loops: CDR1 DFQATT, CDR2 SNEGSKA (reference sequence). The CDR3 has 15 amino acids. V lost 5 bases and J lost 4; bases outside the gene matches: 9. CDR3 amino acids: CSAGDAGGQYNEQFF. Written as DNA, the CDR3 is TGCAGTGCTGGGGATGCGGGGGGGCAGTACAATGAGCAGTTCTTC.

This clonotype was seen more than once but under ten times. This chain connects TRBV5-1 to TRBJ2-3, with D perhaps assigned TRBD1 or TRBD2 (5 bases each). Germline CDR1 reads SGHRS; CDR2 reads YFSETQ. The CDR3 loop spans 15 amino acids. With 2 bases removed from V and 2 bases from J, the gap between germline ends came to 12 bases. This CDR3 reads CASSFSGTDTDTQYF. CDR3 sequence (DNA): TGCGCCAGCAGCTTCTCCGGGACGGACACAGATACGCAGTATTTT.

In its sample, this clonotype was seen a few times. The genes are TRBV20-1 and TRBJ2-3; TRBD2 agrees at 12 bases. This CDR3 region has 13 residues. V dropped 8 bases and J dropped 9; count of bases not matched to a gene: 9. Germline V gene lookup returns CDR1 DFQATT and CDR2 SNEGSKA (reference sequence). In DNA, the CDR3 is TGCAGTTCGACTAGCGGGAGCCCTGCGACGCAGTATTTT. Its protein is CSSTSGSPATQYF.

CDR3 in amino acids: CASRLGQGGYNEQFF. CDR3 in DNA: TGTGCCAGCAGACTCGGACAGGGGGGGTACAATGAGCAGTTCTTC. This chain connects TRBV12-3 or TRBV12-4 to TRBJ2-1; 10 bases line up with TRBD1. V shed 6 bases and J 4 bases; nucleotides not matched to a gene: 6. This CDR3 spans 15 amino acids.

A single count supports this clonotype. The junction shows a germline mismatch at one end, possibly a read error. The chain combines TRBV11-3 with TRBJ2-3, with TRBD1 as a possible D gene (5 bases). This CDR3 is 14 amino acids long. Looked up from germline, CDR1 is SGHNT and CDR2 is YENEEA. The CDR3 region has the DNA TGTGCCAGCAGCTCAGGGTCCTACACAGATGCGCAGTATTTT. Translating gives CASSSGSYTDAQYF.

The CDR3 nucleotides read TGTGCCAGCAGTGCGGCCCGCGGGGGGACATACGAGCAGTACTTC. It is translated as CASSAARGGTYEQYF. This chain connects TRBV2 to TRBJ2-7; 8 positions agree with TRBD2. Germline V gives CDR1 SNHLY, CDR2 FYNNEI. The CDR3 has 15 amino acids. J gave up 4 bases and V 4 bases, and 9 bases lay outside the gene matches.

This chain joins TRBV28 and TRBJ2-5, with no clear D. Looked up from germline, CDR1 is MDHEN and CDR2 is SYDVKM. V dropped 2 bases and J dropped 5 bases, with 12 bases sitting between them. The CDR3 loop spans 14 amino acids. The CDR3 nucleotides read TGTGCCAGCAGTTTAGTAAGGCTCATGGAGACCCAGTACTTC. Its protein product is CASSLVRLMETQYF.

Only a few counts were recorded for this clonotype. CDR3 loop: CASSFLPGITETQYF. CDR3 sequence (DNA): TGTGCCAGCAGCTTTTTGCCAGGGATTACGGAGACCCAGTACTTC. V is TRBV7-8 and J is TRBJ2-5, with D possibly TRBD1 on 5 matching bases. The CDR3 has 15 amino acids. Germline CDR1 is SGHVS and CDR2 is FQNEAQ. Trimming stripped 3 bases from V and 5 bases from J, with 16 bases between.

The CDR3 is CASGSRTGTDTQYF. In nucleotides, the CDR3 is TGTGCCAGCGGTTCACGGACTGGCACAGATACGCAGTATTTT. J is TRBJ2-3 and V is TRBV7-2, with D possibly matching TRBD2 (5 bases). V was trimmed by 8 bases and J by 1 base, leaving 13 bases between them. CDR1 SGHTA and CDR2 FQGNSA come from the germline V gene. The CDR3 consists of 14 residues.

Of note for this clonotype: Since a much larger clone is just one base distant, this may be a read error. The chain has TRBV13 and TRBJ1-2, with D perhaps TRBD1 (6 bases). From germline, CDR1 is PRHDT and CDR2 FYEKMQ (reference sequence). Trimming took 2 bases from V and 9 from J, leaving 19 bases between them. CDR3 length: 15 amino acids. The CDR3 loop is CASSLTGRQLYSYTF. The CDR3 coding sequence is TGTGCCAGCAGCTTAACAGGGAGGCAACTATATAGCTACACCTTC.

This clonotype was detected a few times. J is TRBJ1-2 and V is TRBV27, with 7 bases fitting TRBD1. Germline CDR1 MNHEY, CDR2 SMNVEV (reference sequence). After removal of 2 bases from V and 6 bases from J, the junction contained 6 bases not matched to a gene. There are 14 residues in the CDR3. CDR3 residues: CASSLRGGANGYTF. The CDR3 coding sequence is TGTGCCAGCAGTTTAAGAGGGGGCGCGAATGGCTACACCTTC.

There are a few counts of this clonotype. Germline is not matched at one junction end, which may reflect a read error. The chain combines TRBV3-1 with TRBJ1-1, with 8 bases that match TRBD1. This CDR3 contains 14 residues. CDR1 is LGHDT and CDR2 is YNNKEL in the germline V gene (reference sequence). CDR3 in DNA: TGTACCAGCAGCCTCGGACAGGGAGGGACTGAAGCTTTCTTT. It specifies CTSSLGQGGTEAFF.

The chain joins TRBV11-2 to TRBJ1-6; D not certain. Germline V gene sequence: CDR1 SGHAT, CDR2 FQNNGV. The CDR3 covers 16 residues. Trimming pared 4 bases from V and 5 bases from J, leaving 15 bases between. The CDR3 spells CASSSTGYYNNSPLHF. The CDR3 DNA reads TGTGCCAGCAGCTCCACGGGCTATTACAATAATTCACCCCTCCACTTT.

This clonotype was counted a single time. The rearrangement links TRBV28 to TRBJ1-4; D ambiguous. CDR1 and CDR2 from the germline V gene are MDHEN and SYDVKM. Trimming cost V 2 bases and J 6 bases, with 13 bases left between them. The CDR3 has 15 residues. For the CDR3, the DNA is TGTGCCAGCAGTTTAAAGAGGAATGGGGATGAAAAACTGTTTTTT. Translation gives CASSLKRNGDEKLFF.

The chain recombines TRBV13 with TRBJ2-3, with TRBD1 as a possible D gene (5 bases). The CDR3 is 15 amino acids. V lost 4 bases, J lost 2 bases, and 13 bases lay in between. Germline CDR1 is PRHDT and CDR2 is FYEKMQ (reference sequence). The CDR3 DNA reads TGTGCCAGCAGCTCCAGGAGCAGGGACACAGATACGCAGTATTTT. Protein sequence: CASSSRSRDTDTQYF.

This clonotype has only a few counts. The V call is TRBV20-1, the J call TRBJ2-1; 9 positions agree with TRBD1. V was clipped by 7 bases and J by 3 bases; unmatched bases: 7. Germline V gives CDR1 DFQATT, CDR2 SNEGSKA (reference sequence). This CDR3 contains 14 residues. CDR3 sequence (DNA): TGCAGTGTAATACAGGGGGCGCGCTACAATGAGCAGTTCTTC. It encodes CSVIQGARYNEQFF.

This clonotype was counted only a few times. A much larger clone sits a single nucleotide away, making a read error possible. The chain carries TRBV12-3 or TRBV12-4 and TRBJ2-5, with no clear D. This CDR3 is built from 12 residues. In nucleotides, the CDR3 is TGTGCCAGCGCTCAAAAACAAGAGGCCCAGTACTTC. Translated: CASAQKQEAQYF.

This chain joins TRBV24-1 and TRBJ2-2; 7 nucleotides match TRBD2. The CDR3 is 14 amino acids. In germline, CDR1 is KGHDR, CDR2 SFDVKD. The V gene end was trimmed by 5 bases and the J gene end by 7 bases; junction bases not matched to a gene: 6. The CDR3 region is CATSVGGASGELFF. CDR3 nucleotides: TGTGCCACCAGTGTGGGAGGGGCGAGCGGGGAGCTGTTTTTT.

This clonotype was recorded once. The missing conserved phenylalanine or tryptophan at the end of this CDR3 makes a read error likely. V is TRBV7-8 and J is TRBJ2-5; D may be TRBD1 (5 bases). The J call is in doubt because the DNA end fits TRBJ2-7 better. The length of the CDR3 is 16 residues. Germline V gene data show CDR1 as SGHVS and CDR2 as FQNEAQ. The CDR3 loop reads CASSPTLGEAPYEQYL. CDR3 nucleotides: TGTGCCAGCAGCCCGACCTTAGGGGAAGCGCCCTACGAGCAGTACTTG.

The V gene is TRBV29-1, the J gene TRBJ2-2; 7 nucleotides match TRBD1. The V and J ends lost 1 base and 0 bases, in that order; junction bases with no gene match: 5. The CDR3 runs 16 residues. Germline V gives CDR1 SQVTM, CDR2 ANQGSEA. CDR3 sequence: CSVEVRGRANTGELFF. The CDR3 region has the DNA TGCAGCGTTGAAGTTAGGGGGCGGGCGAACACCGGGGAGCTGTTTTTT.

This clonotype has just a few counts. CDR3 amino acids: CSARVRGYEQYF. CDR3 coding DNA: TGCAGTGCTAGAGTGCGAGGCTACGAGCAGTACTTC. The chain combines TRBV20-1 with TRBJ2-7, with unresolved D. CDR1 and CDR2 (germline): DFQATT, SNEGSKA (reference sequence). V lost 1 base and J 3 bases, leaving 7 bases between the germline ends. The CDR3 totals 12 residues.

This clonotype was seen a handful of times. V is TRBV6-2 or TRBV6-3 and J is TRBJ2-7; no reliable D call. Germline V gives CDR1 MNHEY, CDR2 SVGEGT. V gave up 4 bases and J gave up 4 bases, with 20 bases separating them. This CDR3 comprises 16 residues. CDR3 loop: CASSLRPRAGSYEQYF. CDR3 DNA: TGTGCCAGCAGTTTGAGGCCAAGGGCTGGGTCGTACGAGCAGTACTTC.

The chain is built from TRBV4-2 and TRBJ2-7, with TRBD2 matching 8 bases. The V gene's germline CDR1 is LGHNA and CDR2 YNFKEQ. The CDR3 length is 15 residues. With 5 bases clipped from V and 0 bases from J, the junction kept 6 bases outside the gene matches. The CDR3 region is CASSDSGAVSYEQYF. The DNA of the CDR3 is TGTGCCAGCAGCGATAGCGGGGCAGTCTCCTACGAGCAGTACTTC.